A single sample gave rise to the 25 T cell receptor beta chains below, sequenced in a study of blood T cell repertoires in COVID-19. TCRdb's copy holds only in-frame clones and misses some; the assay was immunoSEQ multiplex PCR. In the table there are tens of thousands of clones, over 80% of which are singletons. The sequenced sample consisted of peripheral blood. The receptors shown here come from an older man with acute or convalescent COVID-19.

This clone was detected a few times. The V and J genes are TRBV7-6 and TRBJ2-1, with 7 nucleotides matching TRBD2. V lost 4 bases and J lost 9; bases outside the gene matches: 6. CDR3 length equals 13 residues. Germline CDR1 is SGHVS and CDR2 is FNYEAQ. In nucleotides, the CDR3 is TGTGCCAGCAGCTGGCGGGGGTTGAGTGAGCAGTTCTTC. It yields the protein CASSWRGLSEQFF.

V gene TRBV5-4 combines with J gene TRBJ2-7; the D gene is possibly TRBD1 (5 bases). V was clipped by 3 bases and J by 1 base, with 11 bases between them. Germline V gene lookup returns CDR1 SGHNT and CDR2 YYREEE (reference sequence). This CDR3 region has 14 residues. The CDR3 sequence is CASSSTQGSYEQYF. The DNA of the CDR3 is TGTGCCAGCAGCTCCACGCAGGGATCCTACGAGCAGTACTTC.

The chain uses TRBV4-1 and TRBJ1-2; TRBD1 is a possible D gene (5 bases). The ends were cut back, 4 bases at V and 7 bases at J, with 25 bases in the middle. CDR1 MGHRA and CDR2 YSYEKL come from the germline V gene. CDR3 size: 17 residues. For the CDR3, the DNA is TGCGCCAGCAGCCCGATGGTTGTGACTGGGGGGGTCAGTGGCTACACCTTC. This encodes CASSPMVVTGGVSGYTF.

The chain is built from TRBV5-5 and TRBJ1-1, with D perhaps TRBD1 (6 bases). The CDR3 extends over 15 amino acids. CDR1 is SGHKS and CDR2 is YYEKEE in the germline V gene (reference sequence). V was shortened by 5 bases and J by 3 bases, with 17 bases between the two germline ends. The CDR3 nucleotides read TGTGCCAGCAGTTTTAGCGGGACACCTTACACTGAAGCTTTCTTT. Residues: CASSFSGTPYTEAFF.

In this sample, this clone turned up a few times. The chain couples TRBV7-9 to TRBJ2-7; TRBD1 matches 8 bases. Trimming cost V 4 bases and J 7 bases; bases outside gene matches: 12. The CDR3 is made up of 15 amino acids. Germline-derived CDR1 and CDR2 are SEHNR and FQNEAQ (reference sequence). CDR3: CASSSTPRGLGEQYF. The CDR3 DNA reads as TGTGCCAGCAGCTCAACGCCCAGGGGGCTGGGGGAGCAGTACTTC. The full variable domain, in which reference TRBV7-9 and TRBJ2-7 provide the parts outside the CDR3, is DTGVSQNPRHKITKRGQNVTFRCDPISEHNRLYWYRQTLGQGPEFLTYFQNEAQLEKSRLLSDRFSAERPKGSFSTLEIQRTEQGDSAMYLCASSSTPRGLGEQYFGPGTRLTVT.

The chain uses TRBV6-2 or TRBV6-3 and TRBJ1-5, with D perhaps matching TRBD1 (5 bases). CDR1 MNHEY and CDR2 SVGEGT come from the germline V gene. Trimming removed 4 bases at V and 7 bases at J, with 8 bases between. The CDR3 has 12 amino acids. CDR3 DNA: TGTGCCAGCAGTTCAGGGTCCCAGCCCCAGCATTTT. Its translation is CASSSGSQPQHF.

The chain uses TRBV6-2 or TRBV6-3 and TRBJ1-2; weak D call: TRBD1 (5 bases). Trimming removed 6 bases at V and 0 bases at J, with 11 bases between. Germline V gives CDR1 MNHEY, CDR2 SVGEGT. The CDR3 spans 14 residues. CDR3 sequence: CASSLGGANYGYTF. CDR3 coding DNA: TGTGCCAGCAGCTTGGGGGGAGCTAACTATGGCTACACCTTC.

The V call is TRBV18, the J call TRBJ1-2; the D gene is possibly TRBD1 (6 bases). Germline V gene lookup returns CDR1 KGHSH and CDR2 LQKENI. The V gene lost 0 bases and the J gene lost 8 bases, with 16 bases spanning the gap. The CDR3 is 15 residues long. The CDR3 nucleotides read TGTGCCAGCTCACCACCTCAGGACAGCCGTTCAGGCTACACCTTC. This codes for CASSPPQDSRSGYTF. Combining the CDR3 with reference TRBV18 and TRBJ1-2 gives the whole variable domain NAGVMQNPRHLVRRRGQEARLRCSPMKGHSHVYWYRQLPEEGLKFMVYLQKENIIDESGMPKERFSAEFPKEGPSILRIQQVVRGDSAAYFCASSPPQDSRSGYTFGSGTRLTVV.

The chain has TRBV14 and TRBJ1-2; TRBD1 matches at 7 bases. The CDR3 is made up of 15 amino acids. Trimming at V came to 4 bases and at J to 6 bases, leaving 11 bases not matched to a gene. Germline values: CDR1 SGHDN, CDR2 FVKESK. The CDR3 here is CASSRTGDTTDGYTF. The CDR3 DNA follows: TGTGCCAGCAGCCGGACAGGCGATACCACGGATGGCTACACCTTC.

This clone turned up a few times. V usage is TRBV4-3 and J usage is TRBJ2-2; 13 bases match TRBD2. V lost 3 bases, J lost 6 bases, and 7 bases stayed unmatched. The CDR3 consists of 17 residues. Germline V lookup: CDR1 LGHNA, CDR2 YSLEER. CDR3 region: CASSQRATSGGAGELFF. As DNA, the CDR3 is TGCGCCAGCAGCCAGAGGGCTACTAGCGGGGGGGCCGGGGAGCTGTTTTTT.

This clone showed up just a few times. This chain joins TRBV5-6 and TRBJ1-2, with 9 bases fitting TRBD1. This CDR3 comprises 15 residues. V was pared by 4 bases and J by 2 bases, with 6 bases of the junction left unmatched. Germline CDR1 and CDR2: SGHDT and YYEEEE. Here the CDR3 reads CASSQPGTGNYGYTF. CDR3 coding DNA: TGTGCCAGCAGCCAACCCGGGACAGGGAACTATGGCTACACCTTC.

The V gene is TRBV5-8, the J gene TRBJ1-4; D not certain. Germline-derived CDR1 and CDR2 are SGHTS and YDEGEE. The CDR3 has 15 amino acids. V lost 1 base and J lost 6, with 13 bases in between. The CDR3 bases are TGTGCCAGCAGCTTGATGGCGGCGCGCTATGAAAAACTGTTTTTT. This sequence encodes CASSLMAARYEKLFF.

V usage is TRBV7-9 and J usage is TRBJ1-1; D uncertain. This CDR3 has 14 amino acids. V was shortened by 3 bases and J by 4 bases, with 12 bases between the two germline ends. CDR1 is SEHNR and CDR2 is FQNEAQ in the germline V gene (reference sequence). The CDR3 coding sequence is TGTGCCAGCAGCTTTACTCTGGGAGGCACTGAAGCTTTCTTT. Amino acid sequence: CASSFTLGGTEAFF.

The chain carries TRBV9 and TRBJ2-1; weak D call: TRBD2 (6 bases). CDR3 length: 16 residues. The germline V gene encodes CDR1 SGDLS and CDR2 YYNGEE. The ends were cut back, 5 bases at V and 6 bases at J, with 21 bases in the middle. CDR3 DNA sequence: TGTGCCAGCAGTGACCTCGCGAAGGGGAGGATCAATGAGCAGTTCTTC. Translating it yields CASSDLAKGRINEQFF.

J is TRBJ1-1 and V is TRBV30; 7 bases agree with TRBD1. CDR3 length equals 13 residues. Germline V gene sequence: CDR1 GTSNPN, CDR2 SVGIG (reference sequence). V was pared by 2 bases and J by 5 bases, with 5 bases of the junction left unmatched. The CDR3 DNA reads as TGTGCCTGGAGTATAGAGGGGGCGACTGAAGCTTTCTTT. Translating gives CAWSIEGATEAFF.

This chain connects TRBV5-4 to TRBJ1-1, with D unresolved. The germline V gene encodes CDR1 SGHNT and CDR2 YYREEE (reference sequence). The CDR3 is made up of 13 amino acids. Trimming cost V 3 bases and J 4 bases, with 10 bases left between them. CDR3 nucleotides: TGTGCCAGCAGCTCGAGGGTCGGCACTGAAGCTTTCTTT. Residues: CASSSRVGTEAFF.

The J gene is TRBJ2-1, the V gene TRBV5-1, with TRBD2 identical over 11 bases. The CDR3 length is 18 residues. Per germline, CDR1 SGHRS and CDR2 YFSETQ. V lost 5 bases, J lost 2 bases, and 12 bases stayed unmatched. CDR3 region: CASRGLAEKSRTYNEQFF. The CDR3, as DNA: TGCGCCAGCAGGGGACTAGCGGAGAAGTCAAGGACCTACAATGAGCAGTTCTTC.

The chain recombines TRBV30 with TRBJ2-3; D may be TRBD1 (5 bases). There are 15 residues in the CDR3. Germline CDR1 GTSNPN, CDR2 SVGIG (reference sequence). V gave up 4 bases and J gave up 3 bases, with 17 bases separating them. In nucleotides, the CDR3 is TGTGCCTGGAACGACCCCCCAGGGTTTACAGATACGCAGTATTTT. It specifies CAWNDPPGFTDTQYF. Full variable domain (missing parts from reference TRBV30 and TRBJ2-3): SQTIHQWPATLVQPVGSPLSLECTVEGTSNPNLYWYRQAAGRGLQLLFYSVGIGQISSEVPQNLSASRPQDRQFILSSKKLLLSDSGFYLCAWNDPPGFTDTQYFGPGTRLTVL.

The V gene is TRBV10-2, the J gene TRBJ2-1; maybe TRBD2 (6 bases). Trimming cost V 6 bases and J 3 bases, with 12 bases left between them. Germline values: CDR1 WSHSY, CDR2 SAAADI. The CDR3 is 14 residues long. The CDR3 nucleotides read TGCGCCAGCAGCCAGGACGGGGGCTACAATGAGCAGTTCTTC. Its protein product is CASSQDGGYNEQFF.

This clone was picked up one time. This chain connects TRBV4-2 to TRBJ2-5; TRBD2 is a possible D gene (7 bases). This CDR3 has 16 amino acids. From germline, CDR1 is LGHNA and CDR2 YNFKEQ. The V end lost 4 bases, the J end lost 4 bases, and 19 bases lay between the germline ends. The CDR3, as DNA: TGTGCCAGCAGCCCAGGGGTAGGGGGGGCCCGAGAGACCCAGTACTTC. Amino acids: CASSPGVGGARETQYF.

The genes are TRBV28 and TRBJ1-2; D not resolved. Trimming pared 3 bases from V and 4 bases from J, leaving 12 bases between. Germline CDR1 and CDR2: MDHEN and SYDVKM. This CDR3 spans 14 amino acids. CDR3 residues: CASSLRTDLYGYTF. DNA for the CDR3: TGTGCCAGCAGTTTGAGAACAGACCTCTATGGCTACACCTTC.

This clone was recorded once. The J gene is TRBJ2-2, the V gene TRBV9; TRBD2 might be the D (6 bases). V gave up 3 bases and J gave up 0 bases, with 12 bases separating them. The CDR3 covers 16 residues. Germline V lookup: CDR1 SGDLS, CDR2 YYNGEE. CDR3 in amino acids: CASSASSEANTGELFF. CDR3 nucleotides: TGTGCCAGCAGCGCCTCTAGCGAAGCGAACACCGGGGAGCTGTTTTTT.

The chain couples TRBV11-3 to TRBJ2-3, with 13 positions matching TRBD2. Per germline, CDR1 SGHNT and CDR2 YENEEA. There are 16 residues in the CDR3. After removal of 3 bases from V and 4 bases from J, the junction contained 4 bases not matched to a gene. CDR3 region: CASSLGLAGWADTQYF. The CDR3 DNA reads TGTGCCAGCAGCTTGGGACTAGCGGGATGGGCAGATACGCAGTATTTT.

The CDR3 spells CASRRQGNTGELFF. The CDR3 region has the DNA TGTGCCAGCAGAAGACAGGGGAACACCGGGGAGCTGTTTTTT. V is TRBV25-1 and J is TRBJ2-2, with 7 bases lining up with TRBD1. The CDR3 totals 14 residues. V shed 6 bases, J shed 1 base, and the junction held 2 bases outside the gene matches. Per the germline V gene, CDR1 is MGHDK and CDR2 is SYGVNS.

CDR3 nucleotide sequence: TGTGCCAGCAGCCCCCAGGGATCTAGCACAGATACGCAGTATTTT. This sequence encodes CASSPQGSSTDTQYF. The chain carries TRBV7-9 and TRBJ2-3, with D tentatively TRBD1 (5 bases). V gave up 5 bases and J gave up 0 bases, with 12 bases separating them. Germline values: CDR1 SEHNR, CDR2 FQNEAQ (reference sequence). This CDR3 is built from 15 residues.